Detailed here is one T cell receptor (beta chain). No cognate antigen has been identified for it. It has no much larger one-base neighbor in the sample; base qualities were not kept. The entry originates in a study of shared clonotypes between healthy human individuals (dated by TCRdb to the early 2020s). About the full investigation: The cohort comprised two women and three men aged 18 to 49 years. For each donor, three plates each were used for CD4 naive and CD4 memory, two plates were used for CD8 naive, and one plate was used for CD8 memory. The study deeply sequenced blood TCR repertoires of about 5 healthy adults to estimate repertoire size and the extent of clonotype sharing between individuals. Libraries were prepared and TCR repertoires were sequenced by different laboratories using diverse techniques, in order to increase sequencing depth and limit assay-specific biases. Each donor's leukapheresis produced roughly between about 0.9 and 9.5 billion PBMCs.

For the CD8 naive samples, CD45RO-negative cells were positively selected for CCR7, yielding a CD45RA+CCR7+ population from which TemRA cells were excluded. The donors were healthy, HIV-negative adults who had no recently reported acute infections or vaccinations. Every donor was a Caucasian adult living in Nashville, Tennessee, USA. After blood collection by leukapheresis, PBMCs were isolated using Ficoll-Histopaque density gradient centrifugation and then cryopreserved in the vapor phase of liquid nitrogen. Analytical flow cytometry was used to check the purity and quantity of each magnetically sorted T cell population. Each sorted fraction had its genomic DNA isolated and then quantified by UV absorbance on a Nanodrop 2000c. TCR CDR3 regions were amplified from genomic DNA by multiplex PCR using the deep immunoSEQ assay. Extracted genomic DNA from each cell subset was distributed evenly across all wells of several immunoSEQ 96-well plates, and each plate was treated as a replicate. For sorted subsets, each replicate PCR was loaded with roughly 0.2 ug genomic DNA, equivalent to 25,000 to 30,000 T cell genomes. The purified libraries were quantified using a Qubit 3.0 fluorometer, sized with a Bioanalyzer 2100, and then quantified again using the KAPA Library Quantification kit. Every immunoSEQ 96-well plate was sequenced on a dedicated single-read 150-cycle Illumina NextSeq 550 flow cell. Per the source publication's procedure: Because the immunoSEQ output included only junctional sequences and no quality scores, the filtering could not be the same as the filtering used for full-length reads. To assign V/J genes and CDR3, sequences were annotated against IMGT germline references using PyIR, a Python wrapper for IgBLAST v1.9. Reads with weak V/J assignments (E-value above 1e-6), missing CDR3, stop codons, out-of-frame junctions, or ambiguous translated residues were removed. V3J clonotypes were defined as sequences sharing an identical inferred V gene, J gene, and CDR3 amino acid sequence. To compute the percentage overlap between repertoires, the number of shared unique clonotypes was divided by the size of the smaller repertoire. RTK rarefaction, the Chao1 estimator, and Recon v2.1 estimates of unobserved clonotypes were used to assess repertoire richness. OLGA was used to compute generation probabilities for all TCRbeta clonotypes that the gDNA method yielded from a few donors. Not all clones reach the TCRdb copy of this immuneACCESS table, which keeps in-frame sequences only. Checked studies attribute under half of the gap to unresolved V genes and leave the rest unexplained. V, J and clone size reflect that table, while D and trimming were determined from the DNA. The table for this sample lists about 750,000 clones; over 90% of them were counted only once. The top ten clonotypes cover around 24% of the sample.

Results the study describes overall, beyond this receptor: The small number of donors limited the genetic and exposure-history diversity represented. Sampling was restricted to blood, and TCR repertoires in tissues likely differ from the TCR repertoires found in blood. Even with the large sequencing depth, rarefaction of the sorted-subset datasets indicated that sequencing was incomplete. Higher generation probabilities were observed for clonotypes shared by all four sorted-subset donors than for non-shared clonotypes. Based on pairwise subsampling, the degree of clonotype sharing among donors was expected to be affected by sequencing depth. Naive subsets generally had larger estimated clonotype richness than memory subsets. About 5% of naive CD4, around 3.6% of naive CD8, roughly 2.4% of memory CD4, and 0.4% of memory CD8 clonotypes were shared across four donors.

The sequence derives from a man aged 30-40 years in good health. What was sequenced was naive CD8+ T cells sorted from blood. The label giving this sample's cell subset or site can be read as: CD45RA+CCR7+.

The DNA reads TGCGCCAGCAGAGGGGGAAACGCCGGGACACCCTACGAGCAGTACTTC. This encodes CASRGGNAGTPYEQYF. Rearrangement joined TRBV10-2 to TRBJ2-7; matching of 6 bases hints at TRBD1 as the D gene. CDR1 and CDR2 were assigned from the germline V gene as WSHSY and SAAADI. The CDR3 measures 16 amino acids from cysteine to phenylalanine. Only the CDR3 DNA is retained, 48 bases long and in frame from the first base. V sheds 6 bases and J sheds 2 bases, leaving 20 bases between their ends.